This T cell receptor (beta chain) stems from a study of T cells in Graves' hyperthyroidism and ophthalmopathy. Study in general: Before any treatment, at initial diagnosis, peripheral blood was collected.

Trimming took 2 bases from V and 3 from J; bases not matched to a gene: 9. CDR3 length equals 16 residues. The germline V gene encodes CDR1 MGHRA and CDR2 YSYEKL. Overall study results and limits: Ophthalmopathy was model-predicted a median roughly six months pre-onset. Researchers report that a 13 V-J model separated ophthalmopathy from stable hyperthyroidism.

RNA transcripts were the template for amplifying TCR beta CDR3 regions. TCR CDR3 regions were first amplified by RT-PCR with HTBI primers. From the multiplex PCR reads, TCRdb called clonotypes with MiXCR, one entry per CDR3 protein. In the table there are about 410,000 distinct CDR3 sequences, roughly 14% of which are singletons. This clonotype has just a few counts. The antigen is not known. The rearrangement uses TRBV4-1 and TRBJ2-7; 8 bases agree with TRBD2. Sequencing used blood. This receptor was identified in a man aged 18 to 29 with Graves' ophthalmopathy. CDR3 region: CASSQLPSGSFYEQYF. CDR3 nucleotides: TGCGCCAGCAGCCAACTACCTAGCGGGTCCTTCTACGAGCAGTACTTC.